This passage covers 19 T cell receptor beta chains from one sample sequenced in a study of T cell changes during pregnancy in multiple sclerosis. Some clones are missing from TCRdb's copy, which holds only in-frame ones; the method was immunoSEQ multiplex PCR. The data hold 50,000 to 60,000 clones, with around nine tenths observed a single time. Sequencing used CD4+ T cells from peripheral blood mononuclear cells, obtained in the third trimester of pregnancy. The receptors were sampled from a female donor with multiple sclerosis, enrolled in a pregnancy study.

CDR3 region: CASGQGRYEQYF. The CDR3 nucleotides are TGTGCCAGCGGGCAGGGGCGCTACGAGCAGTACTTC. The J gene is TRBJ2-7, the V gene TRBV2; TRBD1 is a possible D gene (6 bases). The CDR3 consists of 12 residues. CDR1 and CDR2 (germline): SNHLY, FYNNEI. V was pared by 8 bases and J by 3 bases, with 11 bases between.

The J gene is TRBJ1-2, the V gene TRBV7-2, with 7 bases identical to TRBD1. The CDR3 sequence is 16 residues long. Trimming at V came to 3 bases and at J to 1 base, leaving 8 bases not matched to a gene. Germline V CDR1 and CDR2: SGHTA, FQGNSA. The chain's CDR3 is CASSFGGGAYNYGYTF. The CDR3 region has the DNA TGTGCCAGCAGCTTCGGAGGGGGCGCTTATAACTATGGCTACACCTTC.

The chain links TRBV19 to TRBJ2-1; possibly TRBD2 for D (5 bases). CDR3 length: 12 residues. The V end lost 4 bases, the J end lost 9 bases, and 10 bases lay between the germline ends. Germline V gene sequence: CDR1 LNHDA, CDR2 SQIVND (reference sequence). CDR3 DNA: TGTGCCAGTAGTACGTCTGGACTTGAGCAGTTCTTC. Protein sequence: CASSTSGLEQFF.

This clone was found once. The V call is TRBV15, the J call TRBJ1-5; 9 positions agree with TRBD1. The V gene's germline CDR1 is LNHNV and CDR2 YYDKDF (reference sequence). Trimming at V came to 1 base and at J to 7 bases, leaving 5 bases not matched to a gene. The CDR3 contains 15 residues. CDR3 DNA: TGTGCCACCAGCAGAGGGGACAGGGAGGGGCAGCCCCAGCATTTT. As protein: CATSRGDREGQPQHF. Full variable domain (outside the CDR3, taken from reference TRBV15 and TRBJ1-5): DAMVIQNPRYQVTQFGKPVTLSCSQTLNHNVMYWYQQKSSQAPKLLFHYYDKDFNNEADTPDNFQSRRPNTSFCFLDIRSPGLGDTAMYLCATSRGDREGQPQHFGDGTRLSIL.

J is TRBJ2-1 and V is TRBV27; TRBD2 matches 10 bases. This CDR3 has 17 amino acids. J gave up 2 bases and V 2 bases, and 6 bases lay outside the gene matches. The germline V gene encodes CDR1 MNHEY and CDR2 SMNVEV (reference sequence). CDR3 amino acids: CASSLRRTSGTYNEQFF. The CDR3 nucleotides read TGTGCCAGCAGTTTACGACGGACTAGCGGTACCTACAATGAGCAGTTCTTC.

The chain employs TRBV18 and TRBJ2-7, with 8 bases that match TRBD1. CDR3 length equals 14 residues. Losses at the gene ends were 6 bases for V and 0 bases for J; bases not matched to a gene: 4. Germline lookup yields CDR1 KGHSH and CDR2 LQKENI. Here the CDR3 reads CASSSTGASYEQYF. The CDR3, as DNA: TGTGCCAGCTCGTCGACAGGGGCCTCCTACGAGCAGTACTTC.

V usage is TRBV13 and J usage is TRBJ1-2, with 9 bases aligning to TRBD1. Germline lookup yields CDR1 PRHDT and CDR2 FYEKMQ (reference sequence). V shed 2 bases, J shed 4 bases, and the junction held 8 bases outside the gene matches. The CDR3 is made up of 16 amino acids. The DNA for the CDR3 is TGTGCCAGCAGCTTAACCCCGGACAGGGGTACCTATGGCTACACCTTC. Translated: CASSLTPDRGTYGYTF.

The J gene is TRBJ2-2, the V gene TRBV5-1; TRBD2 matches 11 bases. CDR3 size: 16 residues. Trimming removed 0 bases from V and 6 bases from J; junction bases left unmatched: 4. Germline CDR1 is SGHRS and CDR2 is YFSETQ. The CDR3 DNA reads as TGCGCCAGCAGCTTGGGCGGGACTAGCGGCCCCGGGGAGCTGTTTTTT. This gives the protein CASSLGGTSGPGELFF.

The chain couples TRBV6-4 to TRBJ2-5; no reliable D call. CDR3 length: 14 amino acids. Trimming removed 4 bases at V and 4 bases at J, with 13 bases between. Germline CDR1 is MRHNA and CDR2 is SNTAGT. The CDR3: CASSASPSGETQYF. CDR3 DNA sequence: TGTGCCAGCAGTGCGTCCCCTTCGGGAGAGACCCAGTACTTC.

This chain uses TRBV6-1 with TRBJ1-1, with D possibly TRBD1 on 5 matching bases. This CDR3 has 14 residues. CDR1 MNHNS and CDR2 SASEGT come from the germline V gene. Trimming left V 5 bases short and J 3 bases short, with 13 bases between. The CDR3 reads CASSRMGEDTEAFF. DNA for the CDR3: TGTGCCAGCAGTCGAATGGGGGAGGACACTGAAGCTTTCTTT.

The J gene is TRBJ1-6, the V gene TRBV5-1; TRBD1 aligns across 7 bases. V trimming: 4 bases; J trimming: 8 bases; junction bases outside the gene matches: 15. This CDR3 has 17 amino acids. The germline CDR1 and CDR2 sequences are SGHRS and YFSETQ. CDR3 nucleotides: TGCGCCAGCAGCCCGGGGCCGACAGGGCTGAGGGATTCACCCCTCCACTTT. Translation: CASSPGPTGLRDSPLHF.

The V call is TRBV2, the J call TRBJ2-3; tentatively, D is TRBD1 (6 bases). CDR3 size: 15 residues. Trimming left V 7 bases short and J 2 bases short, with 16 bases between. Per germline, CDR1 SNHLY and CDR2 FYNNEI. The CDR3 region has the DNA TGTGCCAGCACCAGACAGGAATCGAACACAGATACGCAGTATTTT. Translated, it gives CASTRQESNTDTQYF.

This clone was counted between two and nine times. The chain links TRBV19 to TRBJ1-5; D call uncertain. The CDR3 has 12 amino acids. Germline values: CDR1 LNHDA, CDR2 SQIVND (reference sequence). The germline V and J ends were trimmed by 6 bases and 0 bases, with 3 bases remaining between them. The DNA for the CDR3 is TGTGCCAGTAGGTATAGCAATCAGCCCCAGCATTTT. This translates into CASRYSNQPQHF.

The CDR3 spells CASSLVGSTEAFF. DNA for the CDR3: TGTGCCAGCAGCCTCGTAGGGAGCACTGAAGCTTTCTTT. The rearrangement uses TRBV11-2 and TRBJ1-1; no clear D gene. The CDR3 has 13 amino acids. V lost 5 bases and J lost 4, with 11 bases in between. Per germline, CDR1 SGHAT and CDR2 FQNNGV.

This rearrangement joins TRBV18 to TRBJ2-2; 8 positions match TRBD1. Unmatched junction bases numbered 4, after V lost 3 bases and J lost 4 bases. CDR1 is KGHSH, CDR2 LQKENI, per germline. The CDR3 covers 15 residues. The CDR3 here is CASSPPTGGTGELFF. The CDR3 region has the DNA TGTGCCAGCTCACCTCCTACAGGGGGCACCGGGGAGCTGTTTTTT.

The chain employs TRBV11-1 and TRBJ2-2, with 8 bases that match TRBD2. The CDR3 sequence is 18 residues long. Trimming cost V 2 bases and J 4 bases; bases outside gene matches: 12. Germline values: CDR1 SGHAT, CDR2 FQDESV (reference sequence). CDR3 sequence (DNA): TGTGCCAGCAGCTTAAATTCTCCCGCGGGGGGTTTCACCGGGGAGCTGTTTTTT. This codes for CASSLNSPAGGFTGELFF.

The chain recombines TRBV11-1 with TRBJ2-3, with 7 bases identical to TRBD2. The germline V gene encodes CDR1 SGHAT and CDR2 FQDESV (reference sequence). The V segment lost 1 base and the J segment 2 bases; nucleotides outside the gene matches: 6. This CDR3 contains 16 residues. The CDR3 DNA reads TGTGCCAGCAGCTTAGGGGAGGGCAGCGTCACAGATACGCAGTATTTT. Translation: CASSLGEGSVTDTQYF.

The gene calls are TRBV6-6 and TRBJ1-1; D uncertain. Per the germline V gene, CDR1 is MNHNY and CDR2 is SVGAGI (reference sequence). V was shortened by 6 bases and J by 4 bases, with 15 bases between the two germline ends. The CDR3 has 14 amino acids. The CDR3 protein is CASSSPRSITEAFF. As DNA, the CDR3 is TGTGCCAGCAGCTCACCCCGGTCGATCACTGAAGCTTTCTTT.

The count of this clone is one. The J gene is TRBJ2-2, the V gene TRBV18; D not resolved. The CDR3 sequence is 12 residues long. Trimming took 6 bases from V and 7 from J, leaving 9 bases between them. Germline V gene sequence: CDR1 KGHSH, CDR2 LQKENI. CDR3 bases: TGTGCCAGCTCGTCACTTGACGGGGAGCTGTTTTTT. Residues: CASSSLDGELFF.